Shown below are 4 T cell receptor beta chains from a single sample sequenced in a study of T cells in localized non-small cell lung cancer. Using immunoSEQ multiplex PCR, the repertoire was profiled, and TCRdb retains in-frame clones only, with some absent. The sample has 4,000 to 6,000 clones, around 43% seen once; the top ten hold roughly 15%. Sequences were derived from lung tumor tissue, sampled before any cancer treatment. These receptor sequences come from a man aged 40 to 75 with stage I lung adenocarcinoma.

This clone was observed a few times. The V call is TRBV28, the J call TRBJ2-7; D may be TRBD1 or TRBD2 (5 bases each). The CDR3 contains 12 residues. Germline CDR1 is MDHEN and CDR2 is SYDVKM. The V and J ends lost 6 bases and 5 bases respectively, with 11 bases between them. The CDR3 region has the DNA TGTGCCAGCAGCCCGGGACCCAACGAGCAGTACTTC. It translates to CASSPGPNEQYF.

The table lists this clone with a few counts. V usage is TRBV6-1 and J usage is TRBJ2-7; the match to TRBD1 covers 8 bases. Per germline, CDR1 MNHNS and CDR2 SASEGT. CDR3 length: 16 amino acids. The J segment lost 3 bases and the V segment lost 0 bases, leaving 7 bases of the junction unmatched. The DNA for the CDR3 is TGTGCCAGCAGTGAAGCGGCGACAGGGGCTATCTACGAGCAGTACTTC. Translating gives CASSEAATGAIYEQYF.

The rearrangement joins TRBV11-3 to TRBJ2-1, with a possible D match to TRBD1 (5 bases). Per germline, CDR1 SGHNT and CDR2 YENEEA. CDR3 length: 17 amino acids. V lost 2 bases to trimming and J lost 0 bases, with 14 bases between them. The CDR3 is CASSLRGSRLSYNEQFF. The DNA for the CDR3 is TGTGCCAGCAGCTTAAGGGGCTCCCGACTCTCCTACAATGAGCAGTTCTTC.

This clone came up a few times. This rearrangement joins TRBV7-6 to TRBJ1-4; unclear D gene. This CDR3 has 14 residues. Deletions cut 5 bases from V and 11 bases from J, with 18 bases between. Germline CDR1 SGHVS, CDR2 FNYEAQ. The CDR3 sequence is CASSRPTARRKLFF. The CDR3 coding sequence is TGTGCCAGCAGCCGCCCGACGGCCCGGCGGAAACTGTTTTTT.